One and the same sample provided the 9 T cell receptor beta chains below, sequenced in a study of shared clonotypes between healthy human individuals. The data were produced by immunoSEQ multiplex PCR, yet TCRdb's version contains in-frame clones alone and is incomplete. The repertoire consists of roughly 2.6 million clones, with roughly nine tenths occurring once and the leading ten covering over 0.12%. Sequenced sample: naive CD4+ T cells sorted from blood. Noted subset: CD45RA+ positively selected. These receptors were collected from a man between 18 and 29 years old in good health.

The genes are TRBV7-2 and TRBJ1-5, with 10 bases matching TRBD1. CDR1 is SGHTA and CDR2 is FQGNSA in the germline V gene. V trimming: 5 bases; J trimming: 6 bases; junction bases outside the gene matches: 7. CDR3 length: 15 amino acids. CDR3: CASSPRQGAGQPQHF. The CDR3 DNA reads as TGTGCCAGCAGCCCCCGACAGGGGGCAGGTCAGCCCCAGCATTTT.

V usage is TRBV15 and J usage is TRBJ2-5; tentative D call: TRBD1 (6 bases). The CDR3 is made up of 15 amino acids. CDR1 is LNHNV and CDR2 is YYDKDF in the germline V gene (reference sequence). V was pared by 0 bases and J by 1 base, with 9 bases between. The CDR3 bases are TGTGCCACCAGCAGAGAGGGGACATTCCAAGAGACCCAGTACTTC. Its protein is CATSREGTFQETQYF.

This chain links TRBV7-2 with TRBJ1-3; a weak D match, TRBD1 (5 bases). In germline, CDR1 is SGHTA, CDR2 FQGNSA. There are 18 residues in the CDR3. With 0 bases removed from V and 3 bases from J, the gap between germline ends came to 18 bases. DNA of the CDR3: TGTGCCAGCAGCTTAGCGGGGGGGACTCCCAGAATTGGAAACACCATATATTTT. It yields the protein CASSLAGGTPRIGNTIYF. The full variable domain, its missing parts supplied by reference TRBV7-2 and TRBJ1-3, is GAGVSQSPSNKVTEKGKDVELRCDPISGHTALYWYRQSLGQGLEFLIYFQGNSAPDKSGLPSDRFSAERTGGSVSTLTIQRTQQEDSAVYLCASSLAGGTPRIGNTIYFGEGSWLTVV.

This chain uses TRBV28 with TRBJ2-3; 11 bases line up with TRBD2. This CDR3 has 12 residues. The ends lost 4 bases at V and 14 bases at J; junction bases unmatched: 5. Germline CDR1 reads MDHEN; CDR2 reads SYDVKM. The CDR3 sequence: CASSSTSGNAYF. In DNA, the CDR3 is TGTGCCAGCAGTTCGACTAGCGGGAACGCGTATTTT.

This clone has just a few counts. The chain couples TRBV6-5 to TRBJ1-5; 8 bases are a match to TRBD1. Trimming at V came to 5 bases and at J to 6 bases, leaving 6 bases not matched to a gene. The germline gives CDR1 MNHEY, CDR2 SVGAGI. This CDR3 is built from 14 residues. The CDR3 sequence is CASSIGQGGQPQHF. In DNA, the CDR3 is TGTGCCAGCAGTATCGGACAGGGTGGTCAGCCCCAGCATTTT.

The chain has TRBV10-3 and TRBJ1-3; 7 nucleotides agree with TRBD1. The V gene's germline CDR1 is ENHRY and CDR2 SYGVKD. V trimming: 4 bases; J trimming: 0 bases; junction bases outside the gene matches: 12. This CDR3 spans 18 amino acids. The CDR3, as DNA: TGTGCCATCAGTGGATTGGACAGGCGCTCCCTCTCTGGAAACACCATATATTTT. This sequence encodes CAISGLDRRSLSGNTIYF.

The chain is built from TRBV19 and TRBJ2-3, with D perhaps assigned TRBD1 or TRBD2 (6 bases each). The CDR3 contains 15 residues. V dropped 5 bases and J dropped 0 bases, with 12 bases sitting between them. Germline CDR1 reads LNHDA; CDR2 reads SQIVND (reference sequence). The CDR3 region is CASSSQGRSTDTQYF. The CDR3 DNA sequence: TGTGCCAGTAGTTCTCAGGGGAGGAGCACAGATACGCAGTATTTT.

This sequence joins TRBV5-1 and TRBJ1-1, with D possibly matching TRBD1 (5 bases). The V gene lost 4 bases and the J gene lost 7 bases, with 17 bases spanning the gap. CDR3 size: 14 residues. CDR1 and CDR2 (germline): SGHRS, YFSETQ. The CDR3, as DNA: TGCGCCAGCAGCGCTGACCCGGCCGGGGGTGAAGCTTTCTTT. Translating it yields CASSADPAGGEAFF.

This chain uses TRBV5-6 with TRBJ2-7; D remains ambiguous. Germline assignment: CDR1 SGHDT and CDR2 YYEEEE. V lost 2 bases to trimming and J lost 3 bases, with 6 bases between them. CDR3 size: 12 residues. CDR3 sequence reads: CASSFGSYEQYF. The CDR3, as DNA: TGTGCCAGCAGCTTCGGAAGCTACGAGCAGTACTTC.